Listed below are T cell receptor beta chains from one sample, sequenced in a study of blood T cell repertoires in COVID-19. Sequencing used immunoSEQ multiplex PCR; TCRdb keeps in-frame clones, though not all of them. The sample has some 150,000 clones, roughly 90% seen once; the top ten hold 2.5% to 3.5%. The sample comprised peripheral blood. The receptors originated from a man aged 60 to 75 with active or convalescent COVID-19. Each CDR3 is given with its conserved first and last residue. The D gene is left open where the match is weak. Size is stated for part of the rows, as once, few or many counts, or as a class when the clone is expanded.

length,V,size,D,J,DNA,CDR3
16,TRBV4-1,-,TRBD2,TRBJ2-3,TGCGCCAGCAGCCAAGATTTCTCTAGCGGGAGAGATACGCAGTATTTT,CASSQDFSSGRDTQYF
14,TRBV14,-,-,TRBJ1-1,TGTGCCAGCAGCCCCTGGAGGGTTTGCACTGAAGCTTTCTTT,CASSPWRVCTEAFF
14,TRBV4-1,-,TRBD1,TRBJ1-1,TGCGCCAGCAGCCAGGGGACAGTGAACACTGAAGCTTTCTTT,CASSQGTVNTEAFF
12,TRBV29-1,-,-,TRBJ1-2,TGCAGCGTTGGAATGAAAGCGGGAGGCTACACCTTC,CSVGMKAGGYTF
14,TRBV28,-,-,TRBJ1-1,TGTGCCAGCAGTTTAGGGGGCTTGTACACTGAAGCTTTCTTT,CASSLGGLYTEAFF
15,TRBV7-2,-,-,TRBJ1-5,TGTGCCAGCAGCTTAGGTCAGGCATTAAATCAGCCCCAGCATTTT,CASSLGQALNQPQHF
14,TRBV27,-,-,TRBJ1-1,TGTGCCAGCAGTTTATCCTGGGTGGGGGGGCGAGCTTTCTTT,CASSLSWVGGRAFF
15,TRBV28,-,-,TRBJ1-1,TGTGCCAGCAGTTTTGGGCTCGGGGGGAACACTGAAGCTTTCTTT,CASSFGLGGNTEAFF
16,TRBV4-1,-,TRBD1,TRBJ1-6,TGCGCCAGCAGCCAGCCGAGACAGGGAAAAAATTCACCCCTCCACTTT,CASSQPRQGKNSPLHF
10,TRBV5-1,-,-,TRBJ1-6,TGCGCCAGCAGCTCACTGACCCTCCACTTT,CASSSLTLHF
15,TRBV12-5,once,TRBD1,TRBJ2-1,TGTGCTAGTGGTTGGGGGACAGGGGACTACAATGAGCAGTTCTTC,CASGWGTGDYNEQFF
13,TRBV30,-,TRBD1,TRBJ1-5,TGTGCCTGGAGGACAGGGGGCAATCAGCCCCAGCATTTT,CAWRTGGNQPQHF
13,TRBV3-1/TRBV3-2,-,-,TRBJ1-6,TGTGCCAGCAGTCGACGCGACAGTACACCCCTCCACTTT,CASSRRDSTPLHF
15,TRBV30,-,TRBD1,TRBJ1-3,TGTGCCTGGAGCGTCAGACAGGGGGCTGGAAACACCATATATTTT,CAWSVRQGAGNTIYF
17,TRBV3-1/TRBV3-2,-,TRBD2,TRBJ2-5,TGTGCCAGCAGCCAGACCCCCGGGACTAGCGTACAAGAGACCCAGTACTTC,CASSQTPGTSVQETQYF
13,TRBV12-3/TRBV12-4,once,TRBD1,TRBJ1-1,TGTGCCAGCAGTTTACAACAGGGGGCGGAAGCTTTCTTT,CASSLQQGAEAFF
12,TRBV5-8,once,-,TRBJ2-3,TGTGCCAGCAGCCTCCCTGCGGATACGCAGTATTTT,CASSLPADTQYF
17,TRBV4-1,-,TRBD1,TRBJ2-7,TGCGCCAGCAGCCACGCGGGGTCGGGACAGGGGGCCTACGAGCAGTACTTC,CASSHAGSGQGAYEQYF
14,TRBV2,few,-,TRBJ2-3,TGTGCCAGCAGTGAAGCCGGGGTAGATGCTTGGCAGTATTTT,CASSEAGVDAWQYF
16,TRBV5-1,-,TRBD2,TRBJ2-1,TGCGCCAGCAGCTTGGCGTGGACTAGCGCCTACAATGAGCAGTTCTTC,CASSLAWTSAYNEQFF
16,TRBV4-2,once,-,TRBJ1-2,TGTGCCAGCAGCCAAGATGGGCAGGGAATGCGCTATGGCTACACCTTC,CASSQDGQGMRYGYTF
13,TRBV30,-,-,TRBJ1-3,TGTGCCTGGAGTGCAGGGGTTGGAAACACCATATATTTT,CAWSAGVGNTIYF
14,TRBV6-5,-,-,TRBJ1-6,TGTGCCAGCAGCCGGAGCTCCTATAATTCACCCCTCCACTTT,CASSRSSYNSPLHF
15,TRBV7-2,-,-,TRBJ1-5,TGTGCCAGCAGCTTAGTATTGGGGCAGCATCAGCCCCAGCATTTT,CASSLVLGQHQPQHF
15,TRBV5-5,-,TRBD2,TRBJ2-1,TGTGCCAGTCTGACTAGCGGGGGGGTCTACAATGAGCAGTTCTTC,CASLTSGGVYNEQFF
15,TRBV28,-,-,TRBJ1-5,TGTGCCAGCATTCAACCGGGACAAGGCAATCAGCCCCAGCATTTT,CASIQPGQGNQPQHF
15,TRBV6-5,-,TRBD1,TRBJ2-3,TGTGCCAGCAGTTCCCCCGACAGGGGCACAGATACGCAGTATTTT,CASSSPDRGTDTQYF
14,TRBV28,once,-,TRBJ1-1,TGTGCCAGCAGCCCACCCGTGACGGGCACTGAAGCTTTCTTT,CASSPPVTGTEAFF
12,TRBV5-4,once,-,TRBJ2-3,TGTGCCTGCGGCCCGGCCACAGATACGCAGTATTTT,CACGPATDTQYF
15,TRBV11-3,-,-,TRBJ1-1,TGTGCCAGCAGCCAATCAACCGCGCCGAACACTGAAGCTTTCTTT,CASSQSTAPNTEAFF
13,TRBV30,-,-,TRBJ1-3,TGTGCCTGGAGTACAGTCTCTGGAAACACCATATATTTT,CAWSTVSGNTIYF
13,TRBV9,-,TRBD2,TRBJ2-7,TGTGCCAGCAGCCGGCGGGAGGAACGCGAGCAGTACTTC,CASSRREEREQYF
15,TRBV12-2,-,-,TRBJ1-2,TGTGCAAGTCGCTTGCGGGGCAGCTCTAACTATGGCTACACCTTC,CASRLRGSSNYGYTF
14,TRBV28,-,-,TRBJ2-3,TGTGCCAGCACCGAGAGAGAAGGCACAGATACGCAGTATTTT,CASTEREGTDTQYF
15,TRBV19,-,TRBD1,TRBJ2-6,TGTGCCAGTATGGGACAGAACTCTGGGGCCAACGTCCTGACTTTC,CASMGQNSGANVLTF
16,TRBV28,-,-,TRBJ1-2,TGTGCCAGCAGTCGGGGTCAGGGCCGCGGGGGCTATGGCTACACCTTC,CASSRGQGRGGYGYTF
16,TRBV27,-,TRBD2,TRBJ2-5,TGTGCCAGCAGTGGGACTAGCGGGGGGGCCTATGAGACCCAGTACTTC,CASSGTSGGAYETQYF
12,TRBV28,-,-,TRBJ2-1,TGTGCCAGCAGTTTCTCGGGAAGGCAGCAGTTCTTC,CASSFSGRQQFF
13,TRBV11-2,-,-,TRBJ1-2,TGTGCCAGCAGCTTCCCAGCGGCGCGAGGCTACACCTTC,CASSFPAARGYTF
14,TRBV5-6,-,-,TRBJ1-1,TGTGCCAGCAGCTTGTTTGACCAGGGGACTGAAGCTTTCTTT,CASSLFDQGTEAFF
14,TRBV7-9,-,TRBD2,TRBJ2-7,TGTGCCAGCAGCCGCGGGGGAGGCACCTACGAGCAGTACTTC,CASSRGGGTYEQYF
14,TRBV28,-,TRBD1,TRBJ1-6,TGTGCCAGCAGTTCGGGACAGGGAGGCTCACCCCTCCACTTT,CASSSGQGGSPLHF
22,TRBV1,-,-,TRBJ2-6,TGCACCAGCAGCCAGGGGGGTCGGTGCGGACTAGCGGGGACCTCTGGGGCCAACGTCCTGACTTTC,CTSSQGGRCGLAGTSGANVLTF
13,TRBV19,-,-,TRBJ1-2,TGTGCCAGTAGTATGGGTCGAGGCTATGGCTACACCTTC,CASSMGRGYGYTF
17,TRBV9,-,TRBD1,TRBJ1-3,TGTGCCAGCAGCCCCAGAGACAGGGGTCCCACTGGAAACACCATATATTTT,CASSPRDRGPTGNTIYF